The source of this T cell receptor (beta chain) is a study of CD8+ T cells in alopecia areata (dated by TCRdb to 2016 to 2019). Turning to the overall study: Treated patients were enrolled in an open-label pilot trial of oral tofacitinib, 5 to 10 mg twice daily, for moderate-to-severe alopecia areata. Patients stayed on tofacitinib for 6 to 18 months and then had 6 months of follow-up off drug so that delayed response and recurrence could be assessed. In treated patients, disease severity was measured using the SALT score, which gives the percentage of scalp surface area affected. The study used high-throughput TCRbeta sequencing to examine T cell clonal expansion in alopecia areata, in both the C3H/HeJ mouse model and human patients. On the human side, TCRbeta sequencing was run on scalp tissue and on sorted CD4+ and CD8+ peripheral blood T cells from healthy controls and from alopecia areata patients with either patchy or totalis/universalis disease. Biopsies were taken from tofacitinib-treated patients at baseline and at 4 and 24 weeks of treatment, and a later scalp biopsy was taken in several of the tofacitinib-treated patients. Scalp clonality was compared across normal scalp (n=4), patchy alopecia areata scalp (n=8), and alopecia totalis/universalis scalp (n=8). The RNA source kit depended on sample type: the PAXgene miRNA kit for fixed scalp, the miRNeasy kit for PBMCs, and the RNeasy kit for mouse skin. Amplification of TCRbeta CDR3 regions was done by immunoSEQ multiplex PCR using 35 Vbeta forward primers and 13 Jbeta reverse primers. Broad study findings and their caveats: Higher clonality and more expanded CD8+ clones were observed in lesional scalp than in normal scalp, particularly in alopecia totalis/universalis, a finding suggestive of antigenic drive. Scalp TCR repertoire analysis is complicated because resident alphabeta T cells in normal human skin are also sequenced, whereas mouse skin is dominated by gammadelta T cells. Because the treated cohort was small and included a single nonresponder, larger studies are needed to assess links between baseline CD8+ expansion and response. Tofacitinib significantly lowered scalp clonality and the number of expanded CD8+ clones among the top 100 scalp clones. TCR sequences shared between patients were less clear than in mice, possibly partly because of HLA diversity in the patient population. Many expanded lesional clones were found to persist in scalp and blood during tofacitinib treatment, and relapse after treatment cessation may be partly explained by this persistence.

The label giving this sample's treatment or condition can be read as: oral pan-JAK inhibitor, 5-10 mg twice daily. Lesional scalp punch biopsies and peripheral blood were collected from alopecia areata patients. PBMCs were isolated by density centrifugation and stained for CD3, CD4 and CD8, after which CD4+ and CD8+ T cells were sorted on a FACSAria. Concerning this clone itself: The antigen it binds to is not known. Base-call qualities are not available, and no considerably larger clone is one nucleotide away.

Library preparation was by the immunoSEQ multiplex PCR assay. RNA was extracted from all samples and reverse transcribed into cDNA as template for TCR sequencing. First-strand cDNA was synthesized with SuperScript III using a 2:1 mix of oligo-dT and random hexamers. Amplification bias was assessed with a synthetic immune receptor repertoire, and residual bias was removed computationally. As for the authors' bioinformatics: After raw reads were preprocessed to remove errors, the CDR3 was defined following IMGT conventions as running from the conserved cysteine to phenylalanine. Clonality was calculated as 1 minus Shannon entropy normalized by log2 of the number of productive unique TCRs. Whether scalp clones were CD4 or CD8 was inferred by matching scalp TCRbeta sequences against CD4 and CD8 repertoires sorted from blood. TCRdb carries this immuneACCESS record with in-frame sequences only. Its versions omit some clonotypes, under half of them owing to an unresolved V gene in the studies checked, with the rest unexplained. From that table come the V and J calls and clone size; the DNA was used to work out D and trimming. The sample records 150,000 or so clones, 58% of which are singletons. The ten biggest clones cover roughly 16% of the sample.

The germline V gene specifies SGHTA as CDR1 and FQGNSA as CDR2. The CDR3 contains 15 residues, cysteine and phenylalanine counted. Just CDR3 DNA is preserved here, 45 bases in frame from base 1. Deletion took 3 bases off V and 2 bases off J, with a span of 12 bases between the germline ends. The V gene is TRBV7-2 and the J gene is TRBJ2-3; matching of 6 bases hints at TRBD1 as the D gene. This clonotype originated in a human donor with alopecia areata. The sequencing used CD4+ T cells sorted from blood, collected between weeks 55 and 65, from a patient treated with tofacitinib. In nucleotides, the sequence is TGTGCCAGCAGCTTGGGGGCCTCTTCCACAGATACGCAGTATTTT. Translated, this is CASSLGASSTDTQYF. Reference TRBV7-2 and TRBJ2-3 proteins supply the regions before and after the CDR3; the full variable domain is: GAGVSQSPSNKVTEKGKDVELRCDPISGHTALYWYRQSLGQGLEFLIYFQGNSAPDKSGLPSDRFSAERTGGSVSTLTIQRTQQEDSAVYLCASSLGASSTDTQYFGPGTRLTVL.